These T cell receptor beta chains were read from a single sample in a study of cytomegalovirus exposure and HLA in healthy donors. Generated by immunoSEQ multiplex PCR, the TCRdb table keeps only in-frame clones and is missing some. The sample comprises roughly 170,000 clones, 60% to 85% of which are singletons, and 0.65% to 0.95% rests with the top ten. Sequencing was carried out using PBMCs. Every receptor here comes from a female donor in good health and CMV-seronegative. The CDR3 runs from the conserved cysteine through the conserved F or W. The D gene is left open where the match is weak. Expanded clones get a size class; other rows say once, few or many, or leave the size out.

few	TRBV7-2	TRBJ1-2	NA	TGTGCCAGCAGCTTAGTAGGGGCCATTAACTATGGCTACACCTTC	CASSLVGAINYGYTF
few	TRBV6-6	TRBJ1-1	NA	TGTGCCAGCAGTTCTTTGGGGCGGGAGGGGAACACTGAAGCTTTCTTT	CASSSLGREGNTEAFF
few	TRBV30	TRBJ1-3	NA	TGTGCCTGGAGTGCCCCAGGGACTGGAAACACCATATATTTT	CAWSAPGTGNTIYF
NA	TRBV5-1	TRBJ2-3	NA	TGCGCCAGCAGCTTGGATTCCGATATCGGAGATACGCAGTATTTT	CASSLDSDIGDTQYF
NA	TRBV18	TRBJ1-5	NA	TGTGCCAGCTCACTTGAGTCGCTTAATCAGCCCCAGCATTTT	CASSLESLNQPQHF
NA	TRBV9	TRBJ2-7	TRBD2	TGTGCCAGCAGCGTGGGGACTAGCTTGCGGTACGAGCAGTACTTC	CASSVGTSLRYEQYF
few	TRBV29-1	TRBJ2-1	NA	TGCAGCGTTGAAGGGCAGGTCACCTTAGACAATGAGCAGTTCTTC	CSVEGQVTLDNEQFF
NA	TRBV27	TRBJ2-7	NA	TGTGCCAGCAGTTTAATCAACACGGGGGAGCAGTACTTC	CASSLINTGEQYF
NA	TRBV5-8	TRBJ1-3	TRBD1	TGTGCCAGCAGCGTCAGGGGGAGCGCTGGAAACACCATATATTTT	CASSVRGSAGNTIYF
NA	TRBV9	TRBJ1-3	NA	TGTGCCAGCAGCGTAGGGGAGGGAAACACCATATATTTT	CASSVGEGNTIYF
NA	TRBV4-2	TRBJ1-1	TRBD1	TGTGCCAGCAGCCAACTGGGACGAGGGGGCAGGACTGAAGCTTTCTTT	CASSQLGRGGRTEAFF
NA	TRBV10-3	TRBJ2-1	TRBD1	TGTGCCATCAGCACCGGGACAGGGAACAATGAGCAGTTCTTC	CAISTGTGNNEQFF
NA	TRBV27	TRBJ2-3	TRBD2	TGTGCCAGCAGGGCGCGGGGACTAGCGGGAGACGCCCGCACAGATACGCAGTATTTT	CASRARGLAGDARTDTQYF
NA	TRBV28	TRBJ2-7	TRBD1	TGTGCCAGCGGACCTGGACAGGGGCTCCACGAGCAGTACTTC	CASGPGQGLHEQYF
NA	TRBV9	TRBJ2-2	NA	TGTGCCAGCAGCATCGACACCGGGGAGCTGTTTTTT	CASSIDTGELFF
NA	TRBV14	TRBJ2-1	NA	TGTGCCAGCAGCCTCGGTCTCTCAAGATTTGAGCAGTTCTTC	CASSLGLSRFEQFF
NA	TRBV6-8	TRBJ2-2	NA	TGTGCCAGCAGCCACCCCAGGGTCAACACCGGGGAGCTGTTTTTT	CASSHPRVNTGELFF
few	TRBV6-5	TRBJ1-2	NA	TGTGCCGTCAGATCAGAAACGGGCTATGGCTACACCTTC	CAVRSETGYGYTF
once	TRBV6-6	TRBJ2-7	NA	TGTGCCAGCAGGACAAACTACGAGCAGTACTTC	CASRTNYEQYF
NA	TRBV2	TRBJ2-1	TRBD2	TGTGCCAGCAGAGCGGGTGCGGGGGATGAGCAGTTCTTC	CASRAGAGDEQFF
NA	TRBV6-6	TRBJ1-5	NA	TGTGCCAGCAGCCGAACGGACAGTTACAATCAGCCCCAGCATTTT	CASSRTDSYNQPQHF
NA	TRBV4-1	TRBJ2-1	TRBD2	TGCGCCAGCAGCCAACCCACGACTAGCGGGGTGGGGAATGAGCAGTTCTTC	CASSQPTTSGVGNEQFF
NA	TRBV6-5	TRBJ2-5	TRBD2	TGTGCCAGCAGTTTAGCGGGAGGGTACGCGACCCAGTACTTC	CASSLAGGYATQYF
NA	TRBV6-5	TRBJ1-5	NA	TGTGCCAGTTCTTTACTGGTCAATCAGCCCCAGCATTTT	CASSLLVNQPQHF